This T cell receptor (beta chain) is from a study of cytomegalovirus exposure and HLA in healthy donors. PCR employed 60 Vbeta and 13 Jbeta primers. Method: immunoSEQ multiplex PCR; TCRdb's copy keeps in-frame clones and lacks some. This sample has some 79,000 clones, with less than 80% found just once. Findings and limits, study-wide: Information on immune exposure was restricted to one variable (CMV serostatus). It was about 180 TCR beta chains that were listed as cytomegalovirus-associated. Some segments of the V type, notably TRBV6-2 and TRBV6-3, were excluded as indistinguishable.

This clone appeared a few times. The antigen is undetermined. Trimming removed 6 bases at V and 3 bases at J, with 13 bases between. Germline lookup yields CDR1 SGHAT and CDR2 FQNNGV. This CDR3 is built from 14 residues. Sequencing used PBMCs. The chain recombines TRBV11-2 with TRBJ2-3; D gene unclear. The sequence was collected from a woman aged 40 to 50 in good health and CMV-seropositive. The CDR3 nucleotides read TGTGCCAGCAGGATGTTCGGGTGGACAGATACGCAGTATTTT. It encodes CASRMFGWTDTQYF.